This TCR beta chain was identified during a study of CD8 T cells in ankylosing spondylitis (dated by TCRdb to 2016 to 2017). Study-level background: T cell receptor beta repertoires were profiled in healthy donors and ankylosing spondylitis patients so that disease-linked TCR variants could be found. The full study cohort was made up of 25 ankylosing spondylitis patients and 108 healthy donors. Peripheral blood was sampled, and synovial fluid was additionally collected from ankylosing spondylitis patients.

The data were produced on an Illumina HiSeq 2500. Quantitative 5'-RACE with molecular barcodes was the method used to prepare the TCR beta libraries. From the authors' description of their analysis: A new computational method based on a probabilistic model of VDJ rearrangement was used to identify disease-linked TCR variants. Through fastp at Q25 and MiXCR, TCRdb rebuilt clones from the public reads, retaining in-frame beta chains. Every distinct CDR3 protein forms one entry, paired with its most common genes and DNA. TCRdb's processing, not the study's, gives the V and J calls here. The sample contains about 450,000 distinct CDR3 sequences, 25% to 30% of them found a single time. The ten largest clones take up 0.89% of the sample. This clonotype was seen only a few times. Its specific antigen is unknown. One base away there is no much larger clone; base qualities are not given. What the work shows at the level of the full study, not this receptor alone: A CD8+ phenotype was shown by the disease-linked clones, which were found at relatively low frequencies in peripheral blood. Some motif variants were previously reported in synovial fluid and blood of reactive arthritis patients, suggesting common disease-initiation mechanisms. A TCR beta motif made up of several highly homologous amino acid variants appeared to be characteristic of blood from ankylosing spondylitis patients. According to the report, matched synovial fluid samples from ankylosing spondylitis patients were significantly enriched for the disease-linked clones.

V and J are truncated by 0 bases and 3 bases respectively, leaving an intervening sequence of 6 bases. CDR1 and CDR2, per the germline V gene, are SGHRS and YFSETQ. Spanning cysteine to phenylalanine, the CDR3 consists of 14 amino acids. Only the CDR3 portion is preserved as DNA: 42 bases, with reading frame beginning at the first base. Material for sequencing was blood, either unsorted or a sorted T cell fraction (not recorded which). The origin of this receptor is a male donor with ankylosing spondylitis. In this chain, TRBV5-1 is recombined with TRBJ1-4; there is no confident call for the D gene. The DNA is TGCGCCAGCAGCTTGGGAGCCCCTAATGAAAAACTGTTTTTT. Its translation is CASSLGAPNEKLFF.